This entry lists 19 T cell receptor beta chains sequenced from one sample in a study of T cells after yellow fever vaccination. From the 5' RACE reads, TCRdb called clonotypes with MiXCR, one entry per CDR3 protein. This repertoire shows some 500,000 distinct CDR3 sequences, roughly 13% found once; its top ten account for over 13%. Sequenced here: PBMCs, sampled on the day of the yellow fever booster vaccination. The receptors were gathered from a man between 25 and 39 years old who received the YFV17D yellow fever vaccine.

In its sample, this clonotype was seen a few times. This chain uses TRBV27 with TRBJ2-1; TRBD1 might be the D (6 bases). This CDR3 has 13 amino acids. CDR1 and CDR2 (germline): MNHEY, SMNVEV (reference sequence). V was cut by 4 bases and J by 13 bases, with 17 bases left in between. DNA for the CDR3: TGTGCCAGCAGTTCCTATCGGGACACGAGTCAGTTCTTC. Its protein is CASSSYRDTSQFF.

The rearrangement links TRBV20-1 to TRBJ2-5; D is unclear. This CDR3 has 11 residues. V was shortened by 5 bases and J by 5 bases, with 9 bases between the two germline ends. The V gene's germline CDR1 is DFQATT and CDR2 SNEGSKA (reference sequence). The CDR3 DNA sequence: TGCAGTGCTCAAGTCGGGGAGACCCAGTACTTC. This codes for CSAQVGETQYF.

The chain has TRBV27 and TRBJ2-2, with 9 bases lining up with TRBD1. Trimming took 6 bases from V and 6 from J; bases not matched to a gene: 11. The CDR3 is 16 amino acids. Germline V gene lookup returns CDR1 MNHEY and CDR2 SMNVEV (reference sequence). CDR3: CASSSTGGSYPGELFF. CDR3 nucleotide sequence: TGTGCCAGCAGCAGCACAGGGGGCAGCTACCCCGGGGAGCTGTTTTTT.

This clonotype was seen a handful of times. V and J are TRBV6-5 and TRBJ2-3, with 8 bases that match TRBD1. V shed 0 bases and J 5 bases; nucleotides not matched to a gene: 10. The CDR3 has 17 amino acids. Germline CDR1 MNHEY, CDR2 SVGAGI. This chain's CDR3 is CASSYSSGQGHRDTQYF. The CDR3 coding sequence is TGTGCCAGCAGTTACTCAAGCGGACAGGGACACAGAGATACGCAGTATTTT.

The CDR3 coding sequence is TGTGCCAGCAGATATACACAGAACACTGAAGCTTTCTTT. It translates to CASRYTQNTEAFF. This rearrangement joins TRBV6-6 to TRBJ1-1; D unclear. The CDR3 loop spans 13 amino acids. Trimming took off 6 bases at V and 1 base at J, with 9 bases between the two ends. Germline CDR1 is MNHNY and CDR2 is SVGAGI (reference sequence).

Only a few counts were recorded for this clonotype. The chain links TRBV5-5 to TRBJ2-1; 7 bases align to TRBD2. There are 15 residues in the CDR3. Per germline, CDR1 SGHKS and CDR2 YYEKEE (reference sequence). V shed 5 bases, J shed 0 bases, and the junction held 5 bases outside the gene matches. CDR3 nucleotides: TGTGCCAGCAGATGGGACTACGTCTCCTACAATGAGCAGTTCTTC. The encoded protein is CASRWDYVSYNEQFF.

This clonotype was seen a handful of times. CDR3 sequence reads: CASSSPTRSTGELFF. The DNA of the CDR3 is TGTGCCAGCAGCTCGCCGACCCGTAGCACCGGGGAGCTGTTTTTT. The J gene is TRBJ2-2, the V gene TRBV12-3 or TRBV12-4; D call uncertain. CDR3 length equals 15 residues. Trimming stripped 6 bases from V and 4 bases from J, with 15 bases between.

This clonotype was picked up a small number of times. The chain recombines TRBV30 with TRBJ2-7, with D tentatively TRBD2 (5 bases). CDR3 length: 13 residues. Trimming took off 7 bases at V and 2 bases at J, with 15 bases between the two ends. The germline gives CDR1 GTSNPN, CDR2 SVGIG (reference sequence). CDR3 amino acids: CAYRGGGPYEQYF. The CDR3 DNA is TGTGCCTACCGGGGTGGCGGGCCCTACGAGCAGTACTTC. Supplemented by reference TRBV30 and TRBJ2-7, the full variable domain reads SQTIHQWPATLVQPVGSPLSLECTVEGTSNPNLYWYRQAAGRGLQLLFYSVGIGQISSEVPQNLSASRPQDRQFILSSKKLLLSDSGFYLCAYRGGGPYEQYFGPGTRLTVT.

This clonotype occurred a few times. V is TRBV9 and J is TRBJ2-1; D ambiguous. Germline V gene sequence: CDR1 SGDLS, CDR2 YYNGEE. This CDR3 contains 17 residues. The V end was cut by 0 bases, the J end by 3 bases, with 16 bases between. The CDR3 sequence: CASSVDPPPGDYNEQFF. CDR3 sequence (DNA): TGTGCCAGCAGCGTAGACCCCCCCCCGGGTGACTACAATGAGCAGTTCTTC.

This clonotype appeared many times. The chain couples TRBV13 to TRBJ2-1, with TRBD2 identical over 7 bases. This CDR3 has 16 amino acids. Per germline, CDR1 PRHDT and CDR2 FYEKMQ (reference sequence). V lost 0 bases and J lost 5; bases outside the gene matches: 7. CDR3 DNA sequence: TGTGCCAGCAGCTTAGGAATACCGGGGGGAAACAATGAGCAGTTCTTC. It specifies CASSLGIPGGNNEQFF.

The rearrangement uses TRBV29-1 and TRBJ2-5; unclear D gene. The V gene's germline CDR1 is SQVTM and CDR2 ANQGSEA. CDR3 length equals 12 residues. Trimming stripped 4 bases from V and 1 base from J, with 7 bases between. The CDR3, as DNA: TGCAGCGTTGCCATCAGCCAAGAGACCCAGTACTTC. This gives the protein CSVAISQETQYF.

V is TRBV4-3 and J is TRBJ2-3, with 9 nucleotides matching TRBD2. The trim removed 1 base at V and 5 bases at J, leaving 10 bases unmatched. Germline values: CDR1 LGHNA, CDR2 YSLEER. The CDR3 has 17 amino acids. The CDR3: CASSQAITSGPGDTQYF. Here the CDR3 DNA reads TGCGCCAGCAGCCAAGCCATAACTAGCGGGCCCGGAGATACGCAGTATTTT.

The chain is built from TRBV6-2 or TRBV6-3 and TRBJ2-7, with TRBD2 matching over 7 bases. After removal of 8 bases from V and 2 bases from J, the junction contained 6 bases not matched to a gene. In germline, CDR1 is MNHEY, CDR2 SVGEGT. The CDR3 runs 13 residues. The chain's CDR3 is CASARGRAYEQYF. The CDR3 nucleotides read TGTGCCAGCGCGAGAGGGAGGGCCTACGAGCAGTACTTC.

This clonotype has more than one count but fewer than ten. The V and J genes are TRBV7-2 and TRBJ2-5, with unresolved D. The CDR3 loop spans 14 amino acids. Germline CDR1 reads SGHTA; CDR2 reads FQGNSA. V was clipped by 4 bases and J by 1 base, with 10 bases between them. DNA of the CDR3: TGTGCCAGCAGCTCCGGGTCAATCCAAGAGACCCAGTACTTC. This sequence encodes CASSSGSIQETQYF.

The rearrangement joins TRBV29-1 to TRBJ1-1; D is unclear. Germline V gene data show CDR1 as SQVTM and CDR2 as ANQGSEA. The CDR3 has 14 amino acids. The CDR3 is CKPLKWATNTEAFF. The CDR3 coding sequence is TGCAAACCCCTTAAATGGGCTACTAACACTGAAGCTTTCTTT.

This clonotype was recorded a few times. CDR3 sequence: CASSSRRSGAAYNEQFF. The CDR3 DNA is TGTGCCAGCAGTTCACGCCGGTCGGGAGCTGCCTACAATGAGCAGTTCTTC. The rearrangement uses TRBV6-5 and TRBJ2-1; possibly TRBD2 for D (6 bases). Germline lookup yields CDR1 MNHEY and CDR2 SVGAGI. The CDR3 totals 17 residues. Trimming took off 4 bases at V and 2 bases at J, with 18 bases between the two ends.

V usage is TRBV5-4 and J usage is TRBJ2-1, with 8 bases aligning to TRBD1. Per germline, CDR1 SGHNT and CDR2 YYREEE (reference sequence). The V and J ends lost 0 bases and 7 bases, in that order; junction bases with no gene match: 3. The CDR3 totals 14 residues. The CDR3 loop is CASSLVTGGNEQFF. Written as DNA, the CDR3 is TGTGCCAGCAGCTTGGTTACAGGGGGGAATGAGCAGTTCTTC.

This clonotype showed up just a few times. This rearrangement joins TRBV12-3 or TRBV12-4 to TRBJ1-1; 9 nucleotides align to TRBD1. This CDR3 region has 12 residues. V lost 8 bases, J lost 8 bases, and 6 bases stayed unmatched. CDR3 sequence reads: CASEYRGREAFF. The DNA of the CDR3 is TGTGCCAGCGAGTACAGGGGGCGAGAAGCTTTCTTT.

This clonotype was counted a few times. The chain couples TRBV6-1 to TRBJ1-1; the D gene is possibly TRBD1 (5 bases). Germline V gene lookup returns CDR1 MNHNS and CDR2 SASEGT. V lost 1 base, J lost 9 bases, and 9 bases lay in between. The CDR3 has 12 amino acids. The CDR3, as DNA: TGTGCCAGCAGTGAAGGTACAGGCAAAGCTTTCTTT. This sequence encodes CASSEGTGKAFF.